What follows are 5 T cell receptor beta chains derived from one specimen sequenced in a study of cytomegalovirus exposure and HLA in healthy donors. The PCR employed 60 Vbeta primers together with 13 Jbeta primers. Method: immunoSEQ multiplex PCR; TCRdb's copy keeps in-frame clones and lacks some. Among around 150,000 clones, approximately 70% were seen once, and the ten largest hold approximately 1.6%. Material: PBMCs. The receptors stem from a human donor in good health.

This rearrangement joins TRBV25-1 to TRBJ2-7, with D maybe TRBD1 (5 bases). There are 14 residues in the CDR3. V lost 4 bases and J 6 bases, leaving 16 bases between the germline ends. Germline values: CDR1 MGHDK, CDR2 SYGVNS. The chain's CDR3 is CASSGTRTLSEQYF. The CDR3 DNA sequence: TGTGCCAGCAGTGGGACCCGGACACTCTCCGAGCAGTACTTC.

The V call is TRBV5-6, the J call TRBJ1-1; a weak D match, TRBD1 (6 bases). CDR3 length: 14 amino acids. CDR1 is SGHDT, CDR2 YYEEEE, per germline. The V end was cut by 0 bases, the J end by 4 bases, with 10 bases between. The CDR3 region is CASSLEQGTTEAFF. The CDR3 DNA follows: TGTGCCAGCAGCTTGGAACAGGGCACCACTGAAGCTTTCTTT.

This clone has a handful of counts. The junction departs from the called germline gene at one end, perhaps through a read error. This chain links TRBV6-1 with TRBJ1-4, with D possibly TRBD1 on 5 matching bases. The CDR3 runs 11 residues. Germline V lookup: CDR1 MNHNS, CDR2 SASEGT. In DNA form, the CDR3 reads TGTGCCAGCAGTGACACCCAGGGTGGGGTGTTT. It is translated as CASSDTQGGVF.

The chain recombines TRBV4-1 with TRBJ1-1; no definite D call. The CDR3 sequence is 14 residues long. The V gene lost 4 bases and the J gene lost 6 bases, with 15 bases spanning the gap. Germline CDR1 MGHRA, CDR2 YSYEKL. The CDR3 DNA reads TGCGCCAGCAGCCCCACCCCGGGGAAGGCTGAAGCTTTCTTT. Translation: CASSPTPGKAEAFF.

The chain is built from TRBV9 and TRBJ2-7; the D is unclear. Germline CDR1 SGDLS, CDR2 YYNGEE. The V end was cut by 0 bases, the J end by 7 bases, with 11 bases between. This CDR3 is 13 amino acids long. CDR3 residues: CASSVGPSGEQYF. The CDR3, as DNA: TGTGCCAGCAGCGTAGGACCCTCCGGGGAGCAGTACTTC.